This passage covers 9 T cell receptor beta chains from one sample sequenced in a study of early T cells in non-severe SARS-CoV-2 infection. TCRdb reprocessed the 5' RACE reads with MiXCR, giving one entry per CDR3 protein. The profile covers about 22,000 distinct CDR3 sequences, with roughly 4.4% appearing a single time and around 21% taken by the ten largest. Sequenced sample: whole blood. These receptors came from an adult who was a healthcare worker with PCR-confirmed SARS-CoV-2 infection or an uninfected control (not recorded which).

The table lists this clonotype with many counts. J is TRBJ2-5 and V is TRBV7-2, with TRBD1 identical over 10 bases. Losses at the gene ends were 5 bases for V and 5 bases for J; bases not matched to a gene: 8. The CDR3 totals 15 residues. Germline-derived CDR1 and CDR2 are SGHTA and FQGNSA. DNA for the CDR3: TGTGCCAGCAGCCCGCGGGGACAGGGGATGGAGACCCAGTACTTC. Protein product: CASSPRGQGMETQYF.

CDR3 residues: CAISAEGQGTDTQYF. CDR3 sequence (DNA): TGTGCCATCAGTGCTGAGGGACAAGGCACAGATACGCAGTATTTT. The chain carries TRBV10-3 and TRBJ2-3, with a tentative D call TRBD1 (6 bases). Germline V lookup: CDR1 ENHRY, CDR2 SYGVKD. V was pared by 4 bases and J by 1 base, with 12 bases between. CDR3 size: 15 residues.

This clonotype appeared many times. J is TRBJ2-1 and V is TRBV2; D is undetermined. Germline V CDR1 and CDR2: SNHLY, FYNNEI. The CDR3 consists of 13 residues. Trimming cost V 2 bases and J 8 bases, with 10 bases left between them. CDR3 amino acids: CASSEFRGYEQFF. The CDR3 DNA reads TGTGCCAGCAGTGAATTCCGTGGCTATGAGCAGTTCTTC.

This clonotype has at least ten counts. This rearrangement joins TRBV20-1 to TRBJ2-5; unclear D gene. This CDR3 comprises 14 residues. V was cut by 6 bases and J by 2 bases, with 16 bases left in between. CDR1 DFQATT and CDR2 SNEGSKA come from the germline V gene (reference sequence). The CDR3 region is CSANRIGLQETQYF. Written as DNA, the CDR3 is TGCAGTGCCAATAGGATAGGGTTACAAGAGACCCAGTACTTC.

As regards this clonotype: A read error may explain this, as a much larger clone is one base away. The chain carries TRBV4-2 and TRBJ2-7; possible D gene TRBD1, 7 bases. CDR1 LGHNA and CDR2 YNFKEQ come from the germline V gene. This CDR3 has 14 amino acids. For the CDR3, the DNA is TGTGCCAGCAGCCAGGGGGGACAGTCCTACAAGCAGTACTTC. This codes for CASSQGGQSYKQYF.

This clonotype was counted at least ten times. This sequence joins TRBV7-8 and TRBJ2-7; D ambiguous. Trimming left V 1 base short and J 2 bases short, with 3 bases between. CDR1 is SGHVS and CDR2 is FQNEAQ in the germline V gene. This CDR3 has 12 residues. For the CDR3, the DNA is TGTGCCAGCAGCTTAGTTACCTACGAGCAGTACTTC. Protein product: CASSLVTYEQYF.

There are many counts of this clonotype. This chain links TRBV7-3 with TRBJ2-1; D is unresolved. The CDR3 consists of 15 residues. Trimming cost V 2 bases and J 2 bases, with 10 bases left between them. Per germline, CDR1 SGHTA and CDR2 FQGTGA. The CDR3 bases are TGTGCCAGCAGCTTATCAGTAGGAACCTACAATGAGCAGTTCTTC. Its translation is CASSLSVGTYNEQFF.

The table lists this clonotype with many counts. CDR3 region: CSVSANSGNTIYF. The CDR3 nucleotides read TGCAGCGTTAGTGCAAACTCTGGAAACACCATATATTTT. This chain connects TRBV29-1 to TRBJ1-3; D is ambiguous. With 5 bases removed from V and 0 bases from J, the gap between germline ends came to 8 bases. There are 13 residues in the CDR3. Germline lookup yields CDR1 SQVTM and CDR2 ANQGSEA. The variable domain in full, completed from reference TRBV29-1 and TRBJ1-3, reads SAVISQKPSRDICQRGTSLTIQCQVDSQVTMMFWYRQQPGQSLTLIATANQGSEATYESGFVIDKFPISRPNLTFSTLTVSNMSPEDSSIYLCSVSANSGNTIYFGEGSWLTVV.

The chain carries TRBV28 and TRBJ2-3; tentatively, D is TRBD1 (5 bases). Germline V gene sequence: CDR1 MDHEN, CDR2 SYDVKM. V was pared by 6 bases and J by 4 bases, with 11 bases between. The CDR3 loop spans 13 amino acids. As DNA, the CDR3 is TGTGCCAGCAGGGTCCAGGGCCCAGATACGCAGTATTTT. Its translation: CASRVQGPDTQYF.